One sample yielded the 3 T cell receptor beta chains listed below, sequenced in a study of T cells after yellow fever vaccination. A single record per CDR3 protein comes from TCRdb applying MiXCR to the 5' RACE reads. The sample holds roughly 340,000 distinct CDR3 sequences, 3.5% to 4.5% seen once. Here the sequenced sample was PBMCs, taken 5 days after the yellow fever booster vaccination. The receptors originated from a man between 18 and 35 years old who received the YFV17D yellow fever vaccine.

This clonotype was counted at least ten times. The CDR3 DNA reads as TGTGCCAGCAGCCACCATGCGGCGGCCAGCTCCTACAATGAGCAGTTCTTC. The encoded protein is CASSHHAAASSYNEQFF. The gene calls are TRBV7-8 and TRBJ2-1; D is uncertain. The V end was cut by 5 bases, the J end by 0 bases, with 17 bases between. This CDR3 comprises 17 residues. Germline CDR1 SGHVS, CDR2 FQNEAQ. Together with reference TRBV7-8 and TRBJ2-1, the CDR3 gives the full variable domain: GAGVSQSPRYKVAKRGQDVALRCDPISGHVSLFWYQQALGQGPEFLTYFQNEAQLDKSGLPSDRFFAERPEGSVSTLKIQRTQQEDSAVYLCASSHHAAASSYNEQFFGPGTRLTVL.

This clonotype was seen many times. V usage is TRBV10-3 and J usage is TRBJ2-4; D is ambiguous. The V end lost 7 bases, the J end lost 0 bases, and 10 bases lay between the germline ends. The CDR3 is 14 residues long. Germline CDR1 reads ENHRY; CDR2 reads SYGVKD. CDR3 in DNA: TGTGCCATCACGGCGGACCTAGCCAAAAACATTCAGTACTTC. Amino acids: CAITADLAKNIQYF.

This clonotype occurred a few times. The rearrangement uses TRBV11-3 and TRBJ2-3, with TRBD2 matching over 8 bases. With 3 bases clipped from V and 2 bases from J, the junction kept 4 bases outside the gene matches. CDR1 SGHNT and CDR2 YENEEA come from the germline V gene. This CDR3 contains 15 residues. The CDR3 DNA sequence: TGTGCCAGCAGCTTTGGCGGGGGGCACACAGATACGCAGTATTTT. Its translation: CASSFGGGHTDTQYF.